What follows is one T cell receptor beta chain and its context. The sample is drawn from a study of T cell responses to AZD1222 COVID-19 vaccine. TCRdb's table, derived via immunoSEQ multiplex PCR, lists solely in-frame clones and lacks some. This repertoire shows about 150,000 clones, around 95% found once; its top ten account for roughly 1.3%. V lost 2 bases, J lost 2 bases, and 6 bases stayed unmatched. CDR1 is LGHDT and CDR2 is YNNKEL in the germline V gene (reference sequence). The CDR3 is 16 amino acids. V usage is TRBV3-1 (or the pseudogene TRBV3-2) and J usage is TRBJ2-1; 7 positions match TRBD2. The input for sequencing was peripheral blood, taken on day 0 of AZD1222 vaccination. The receptor's source is an adult in good health. The CDR3: CASSQSSGGTYNEQFF. CDR3 in DNA: TGTGCCAGCAGCCAATCCTCCGGGGGGACCTACAATGAGCAGTTCTTC.